A selection of T cell receptor beta chains follows, all from one sample in a study of blood T cell repertoires in COVID-19. The table came from immunoSEQ multiplex PCR; TCRdb's copy has only in-frame clones and leaves some out. The data hold some 250,000 clones, with around nine tenths observed a single time. The material sequenced was PBMCs or T cells enriched from blood (not recorded which). These receptors came from a woman under 40 with acute COVID-19. Each CDR3 is given with its conserved first and last residue. Fields, in order: V gene, clone size, D gene, J gene, CDR3 protein, CDR3 DNA. The D gene is left open where the match is weak. Not every row has a clone size; where given, it reads once, few, many or a size class.

>TRBV11-2|.|.|TRBJ1-1
CASSLGGRRAFF
TGTGCCAGCAGCTTGGGGGGGCGGCGAGCTTTCTTT
>TRBV29-1|.|TRBD1|TRBJ1-2
CSVERDSYGYTF
TGCAGCGTTGAACGGGACAGCTATGGCTACACCTTC
>TRBV7-8|.|.|TRBJ2-2
CASSSLGGYTGELFF
TGTGCCAGCAGCTCTCTCGGCGGATACACCGGGGAGCTGTTTTTT
>TRBV30|.|.|TRBJ2-6
CAWSRGSGANVLTF
TGTGCCTGGAGTCGGGGCTCTGGGGCCAACGTCCTGACTTTC
>TRBV27|.|.|TRBJ1-2
CASSPRQAASNYGYTF
TGTGCCAGCAGCCCCCGACAGGCGGCCTCTAACTATGGCTACACCTTC
>TRBV10-3|.|.|TRBJ2-7
CAISERSGGYEQYF
TGTGCCATCAGTGAGCGGTCTGGGGGGTACGAGCAGTACTTC
>TRBV19|.|.|TRBJ1-6
CASTPRRTDNSPLHF
TGTGCCAGTACCCCACGGAGGACGGATAATTCACCCCTCCACTTT
>TRBV5-1|.|.|TRBJ2-5
CASSRPGYQETQYF
TGCGCCAGCAGCAGACCGGGATACCAAGAGACCCAGTACTTC
>TRBV27|.|TRBD1|TRBJ1-4
CASSHRGRNEKLFF
TGTGCCAGCAGTCACAGGGGGCGTAATGAAAAACTGTTTTTT
>TRBV9|.|TRBD2|TRBJ2-7
CASSVELAGEQYF
TGTGCCAGCAGCGTAGAACTAGCGGGAGAGCAGTACTTC
>TRBV29-1|.|TRBD2|TRBJ2-3
CSVIGLRLAGADTQYF
TGCAGCGTCATCGGCCTAAGACTAGCAGGTGCAGATACGCAGTATTTT
>TRBV30|.|.|TRBJ1-6
CAWSIGAGTYFDSPLHF
TGTGCCTGGAGTATCGGTGCGGGGACGTATTTCGATTCACCCCTCCACTTT
>TRBV11-2|.|TRBD1|TRBJ1-3
CASSGWTGESGNTIYF
TGTGCCAGCAGCGGTTGGACAGGAGAATCTGGAAACACCATATATTTT
>TRBV12-3/TRBV12-4|once|.|TRBJ1-1
CASSFIRVAEAFF
TGTGCCAGCAGTTTCATCAGGGTTGCTGAAGCTTTCTTT
>TRBV12-3/TRBV12-4|.|.|TRBJ1-1
CATTMGPFTEAFF
TGTGCCACCACTATGGGTCCGTTCACTGAAGCTTTCTTT
>TRBV5-1|.|TRBD1|TRBJ2-5
CASSLGGMTGPQETQYF
TGCGCCAGCAGCTTGGGGGGAATGACAGGGCCCCAAGAGACCCAGTACTTC
>TRBV14|few|TRBD1|TRBJ1-6
CASSQQGVYSPLHF
TGTGCCAGCAGCCAACAGGGGGTTTATTCACCCCTCCACTTT
>TRBV27|.|.|TRBJ2-7
CASSPTAAYEQYF
TGTGCCAGCAGCCCGACAGCCGCCTACGAGCAGTACTTC
>TRBV7-6|.|.|TRBJ2-1
CASSLAYSNRESYNEQFF
TGTGCCAGCAGCTTAGCTTACTCAAACAGGGAGTCCTACAATGAGCAGTTCTTC
>TRBV11-3|.|TRBD2|TRBJ2-3
CASRAGRSTDTQYF
TGTGCCAGTAGGGCCGGGAGGAGCACAGATACGCAGTATTTT
>TRBV7-6|.|TRBD1|TRBJ2-2
CASSSTGTGNTGELFF
TGTGCCAGCAGCTCTACCGGGACAGGGAACACCGGGGAGCTGTTTTTT
>TRBV28|.|.|TRBJ1-5
CASTQRGDSAVGQPQHF
TGTGCCAGCACTCAAAGGGGCGACAGTGCGGTCGGTCAGCCCCAGCATTTT
>TRBV30|few|.|TRBJ1-5
CAWNRGGDQPQHF
TGTGCCTGGAACCGGGGGGGGGATCAGCCCCAGCATTTT
>TRBV19|.|.|TRBJ1-1
CASSIPSTGPQNTEAFF
TGTGCCAGTAGTATTCCCTCGACAGGCCCCCAGAACACTGAAGCTTTCTTT
>TRBV11-2|.|.|TRBJ1-6
CASSLSLRESPLHF
TGTGCCAGCAGCTTATCGTTGCGGGAATCACCCCTCCACTTT
>TRBV4-1|.|.|TRBJ2-7
CASSQDLGGISYEQYF
TGCGCCAGCAGCCAAGATCTTGGCGGGATCTCCTACGAGCAGTACTTC
>TRBV5-6|.|.|TRBJ2-5
CASNLAEQGYETQYF
TGTGCCAGCAATCTCGCCGAACAGGGCTACGAGACCCAGTACTTC
>TRBV18|.|TRBD1|TRBJ1-2
CASSPGPLGTDPYGYTF
TGTGCCAGCTCACCAGGGCCCCTCGGGACAGATCCCTATGGCTACACCTTC
>TRBV28|.|TRBD1|TRBJ1-6
CASGQGNSPLHF
TGTGCCAGTGGACAGGGGAATTCACCCCTCCACTTT
>TRBV11-2|.|TRBD1|TRBJ2-1
CASSSGTASYNEQFF
TGTGCCAGCAGCTCCGGGACAGCCTCCTACAATGAGCAGTTCTTC
>TRBV20-1|many|.|TRBJ2-5
CSASSRDNVQETQYF
TGCAGTGCTAGTTCCAGGGACAACGTACAAGAGACCCAGTACTTC
>TRBV7-9|.|TRBD1|TRBJ1-2
CASSLGQPDF
TGTGCCAGCAGCTTGGGACAGCCCGACTTC
>TRBV15|.|.|TRBJ2-7
CATSRRRLREQYF
TGTGCCACCAGCAGGAGGCGACTACGAGAGCAGTACTTC
>TRBV7-2|.|TRBD2|TRBJ2-1
CASSPRTSGENEQFF
TGTGCCAGCAGCCCCAGGACTAGCGGGGAGAATGAGCAGTTCTTC
>TRBV18|.|TRBD1|TRBJ2-1
CASSPDRARYNEQFF
TGTGCCAGCTCACCCGACAGGGCGCGGTACAATGAGCAGTTCTTC
>TRBV10-2|once|.|TRBJ1-2
CASSATGFGYTF
TGCGCCAGCAGCGCCACAGGGTTTGGCTACACCTTC
>TRBV10-3|.|.|TRBJ2-1
CAISESASAGGNEQFF
TGTGCCATCAGTGAGTCAGCCTCGGCGGGCGGTAATGAGCAGTTCTTC
>TRBV2|.|TRBD2|TRBJ2-2
CASKRYPGLAPLNTGELFF
TGTGCCAGCAAAAGATACCCGGGACTAGCCCCGTTAAACACCGGGGAGCTGTTTTTT
>TRBV7-9|few|.|TRBJ1-5
CASSLPGNQPQHF
TGTGCCAGCAGCTTACCTGGCAATCAGCCCCAGCATTTT
>TRBV11-3|.|.|TRBJ2-1
CASSPRPDRPNEQFF
TGTGCCAGCAGCCCCAGGCCAGATCGTCCAAATGAGCAGTTCTTC
>TRBV19|.|.|TRBJ1-2
CASSNGAGGGYTF
TGTGCCAGTAGCAACGGAGCTGGGGGGGGCTACACCTTC
>TRBV7-8|.|.|TRBJ2-3
CASSFSGSLDTQYF
TGTGCCAGCAGCTTTTCAGGGTCCCTAGATACGCAGTATTTT
>TRBV18|.|.|TRBJ2-2
CASSPKATPTGELFF
TGTGCCAGCTCACCGAAGGCGACACCCACCGGGGAGCTGTTTTTT
>TRBV7-2|.|.|TRBJ2-3
CASSLSPHTQYF
TGTGCCAGCAGCTTGAGTCCGCATACGCAGTATTTT
>TRBV7-2|.|.|TRBJ2-2
CASSVTSDAGATGELFF
TGTGCCAGCTCCGTAACATCCGACGCGGGGGCCACCGGGGAGCTGTTTTTT
>TRBV7-9|.|TRBD1|TRBJ2-7
CASSLTRTGPYEQYF
TGTGCCAGCAGCTTAACCCGGACAGGTCCATACGAGCAGTACTTC
>TRBV14|.|.|TRBJ2-5
CASSQDLGRAETQYF
TGTGCCAGCAGCCAAGATTTGGGCAGGGCAGAGACCCAGTACTTC
>TRBV5-1|.|.|TRBJ2-7
CASSLDTGHSYEQYF
TGCGCCAGCAGCTTGGATACAGGGCACAGCTACGAGCAGTACTTC
>TRBV5-6|.|.|TRBJ2-5
CASSLVLRWETQYF
TGTGCCAGCAGCTTGGTGCTCCGGTGGGAGACCCAGTACTTC
>TRBV7-8|.|.|TRBJ1-1
CASSLYGLEAFF
TGTGCCAGCAGCTTATATGGGCTCGAAGCTTTCTTT
>TRBV9|few|.|TRBJ2-3
CASSALQGQADTQYF
TGTGCCAGCAGCGCCCTACAGGGACAAGCAGATACGCAGTATTTT
>TRBV6-1|.|.|TRBJ1-4
CASSERGNPEEKLFF
TGTGCCAGCAGTGAAAGGGGAAACCCGGAGGAAAAACTGTTTTTT
>TRBV7-9|.|.|TRBJ2-7
CASSLQDFYEQYF
TGTGCCAGCAGCCTACAGGATTTCTACGAGCAGTACTTC
>TRBV18|.|TRBD2|TRBJ2-5
CASSPGRAETQYF
TGTGCCAGCTCACCAGGGAGGGCAGAGACCCAGTACTTC
>TRBV19|.|.|TRBJ2-7
CASSIRREIPYEQYF
TGTGCCAGTAGTATAAGGAGGGAGATTCCCTACGAGCAGTACTTC
>TRBV7-8|.|TRBD1|TRBJ1-1
CASSLARRGLNTEAFF
TGTGCCAGCAGCTTAGCGCGGAGGGGGCTGAACACTGAAGCTTTCTTT
>TRBV14|.|.|TRBJ1-6
CASSQRSRVSENSPLHF
TGTGCCAGCAGCCAAAGGTCCCGGGTCAGCGAAAATTCACCCCTCCACTTT
>TRBV16|.|.|TRBJ1-5
CASSKTVSNQPQHF
TGTGCCAGCAGCAAAACTGTCAGCAATCAGCCCCAGCATTTT
>TRBV10-2|few|TRBD2|TRBJ2-5
CASSEQAGGQETQYF
TGCGCCAGCAGTGAACAGGCGGGGGGCCAAGAGACCCAGTACTTC
>TRBV5-1|.|TRBD1|TRBJ1-1
CASSYSDRDYTEAFF
TGCGCCAGCAGCTATTCCGACAGGGACTACACTGAAGCTTTCTTT